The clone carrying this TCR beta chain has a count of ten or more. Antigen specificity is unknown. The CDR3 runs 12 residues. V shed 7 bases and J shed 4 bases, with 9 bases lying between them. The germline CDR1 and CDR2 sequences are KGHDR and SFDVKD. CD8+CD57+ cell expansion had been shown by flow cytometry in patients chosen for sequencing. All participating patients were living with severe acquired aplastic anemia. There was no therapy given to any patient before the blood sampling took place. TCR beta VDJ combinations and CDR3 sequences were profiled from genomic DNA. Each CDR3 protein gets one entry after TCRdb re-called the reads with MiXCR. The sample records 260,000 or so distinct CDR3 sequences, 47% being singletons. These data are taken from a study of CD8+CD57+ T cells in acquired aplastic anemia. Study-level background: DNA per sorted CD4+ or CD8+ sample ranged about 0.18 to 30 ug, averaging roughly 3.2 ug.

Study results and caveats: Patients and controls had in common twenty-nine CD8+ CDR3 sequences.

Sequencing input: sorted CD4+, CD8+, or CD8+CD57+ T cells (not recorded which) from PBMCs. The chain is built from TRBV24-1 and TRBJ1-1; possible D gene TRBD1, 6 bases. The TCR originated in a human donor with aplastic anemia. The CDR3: CATRGGGTEAFF. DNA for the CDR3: TGTGCCACCAGGGGGGGCGGCACTGAAGCTTTCTTT.